A single sample is the source of the 29 T cell receptor beta chains below, sequenced in a study of blood T cell repertoires in COVID-19. Produced via immunoSEQ multiplex PCR; TCRdb's table is partial and in-frame only. The sample contains around 300,000 clones, about nine tenths of which appear only once. The sample comprised PBMCs or T cells enriched from blood (not recorded which). All receptors come from a woman aged 60-75 years who had recovered from COVID-19.

V is TRBV5-5 and J is TRBJ2-3; 9 bases match TRBD2. V lost 4 bases and J lost 6; bases outside the gene matches: 12. Germline CDR1 SGHKS, CDR2 YYEKEE (reference sequence). This CDR3 has 16 residues. The CDR3 loop is CASSGATSGGWDTQYF. DNA for the CDR3: TGTGCCAGCAGCGGCGCGACTAGCGGAGGTTGGGATACGCAGTATTTT.

The rearrangement links TRBV3-1 (or the pseudogene TRBV3-2) to TRBJ2-7; weak D call: TRBD1 (5 bases). V lost 1 base, J lost 3 bases, and 7 bases lay in between. The CDR3 covers 13 residues. Germline-derived CDR1 and CDR2 are LGHDT and YNNKEL (reference sequence). DNA of the CDR3: TGTGCCAGCAGCCAAGTAACAGGCTACGAGCAGTACTTC. Its protein product is CASSQVTGYEQYF.

The chain recombines TRBV9 with TRBJ1-1, with TRBD1 matching over 7 bases. CDR3 length equals 14 residues. J was trimmed by 7 bases and V by 4 bases; bases with no gene match: 10. Germline CDR1 and CDR2: SGDLS and YYNGEE. CDR3 bases: TGTGCCAGCAGCCTAGGAATGGGACAGCTTGAAGCTTTCTTT. This gives the protein CASSLGMGQLEAFF. Full variable domain (missing parts from reference TRBV9 and TRBJ1-1): DSGVTQTPKHLITATGQRVTLRCSPRSGDLSVYWYQQSLDQGLQFLIQYYNGEERAKGNILERFSAQQFPDLHSELNLSSLELGDSALYFCASSLGMGQLEAFFGQGTRLTVV.

The rearrangement uses TRBV3-1 (or the pseudogene TRBV3-2) and TRBJ2-1, with D hard to call. The V and J ends lost 2 bases and 3 bases respectively, with 5 bases between them. The CDR3 covers 13 residues. Germline V gene sequence: CDR1 LGHDT, CDR2 YNNKEL (reference sequence). The CDR3 DNA reads as TGTGCCAGCAGCCAAAGCCTCTACAATGAGCAGTTCTTC. Translation: CASSQSLYNEQFF.

As to this clone: Other DNA sequences in this sample translate to the same CDR3. The chain recombines TRBV18 with TRBJ2-1, with D unclear. The CDR3 has 13 amino acids. Germline V CDR1 and CDR2: KGHSH, LQKENI. Trimming shortened V by 3 bases and J by 0 bases, and 3 bases separated the two germline ends. Here the CDR3 reads CASSPSSYNEQFF. The DNA for the CDR3 is TGTGCCAGCTCACCGAGCTCCTACAATGAGCAGTTCTTC.

The chain employs TRBV2 and TRBJ1-4, with D maybe TRBD1 (5 bases). The germline V gene encodes CDR1 SNHLY and CDR2 FYNNEI. V gave up 7 bases and J gave up 8 bases, with 17 bases separating them. The CDR3 is 14 amino acids. Here the CDR3 DNA reads TGTGCCAGCATGCTGGGAGGGGCATCGGAAAAACTGTTTTTT. Translated, it gives CASMLGGASEKLFF.

In this sample, this clone turned up a few times. This same CDR3 is encoded by further DNA sequences in the sample. The CDR3 region has the DNA TGTGCCAGCAGCTTAGCCCGCATAGGGGCTTGGCCCTACGAGCAGTACTTC. Its translation: CASSLARIGAWPYEQYF. The rearrangement joins TRBV7-8 to TRBJ2-7; perhaps TRBD1 as D (5 bases). Germline V CDR1 and CDR2: SGHVS, FQNEAQ. The CDR3 extends over 17 amino acids. Trimming took off 0 bases at V and 2 bases at J, with 17 bases between the two ends. Full variable domain (rest looked up from reference TRBV7-8 and TRBJ2-7): GAGVSQSPRYKVAKRGQDVALRCDPISGHVSLFWYQQALGQGPEFLTYFQNEAQLDKSGLPSDRFFAERPEGSVSTLKIQRTQQEDSAVYLCASSLARIGAWPYEQYFGPGTRLTVT.

This chain uses TRBV27 with TRBJ1-1, with 7 bases that match TRBD1. Germline CDR1 reads MNHEY; CDR2 reads SMNVEV (reference sequence). The CDR3 is made up of 15 amino acids. Germline trimming cut 3 bases from V and 10 bases from J; bases unmatched to any gene: 14. CDR3: CASSFVDGTVQGAFF. In nucleotides, the CDR3 is TGTGCCAGCAGTTTTGTGGATGGGACAGTCCAAGGAGCTTTCTTT.

This clone was found a few times. The rearrangement uses TRBV3-1 (or the pseudogene TRBV3-2) and TRBJ2-2; D unresolved. Germline V gene lookup returns CDR1 LGHDT and CDR2 YNNKEL (reference sequence). The CDR3 consists of 13 residues. V lost 7 bases and J 0 bases, leaving 6 bases between the germline ends. This CDR3 is CASNRANTGELFF. Here the CDR3 DNA reads TGTGCCAGCAATCGTGCGAACACCGGGGAGCTGTTTTTT.

This chain joins TRBV27 and TRBJ1-3, with 7 bases fitting TRBD1. This CDR3 contains 14 residues. Trimming removed 5 bases from V and 2 bases from J; junction bases left unmatched: 3. Germline V gives CDR1 MNHEY, CDR2 SMNVEV (reference sequence). The CDR3 region is CASSEQGTGNTIYF. The CDR3 DNA follows: TGTGCCAGCAGTGAACAGGGGACTGGAAACACCATATATTTT.

J is TRBJ1-4 and V is TRBV10-3, with D possibly being TRBD1 (5 bases). The V end lost 6 bases, the J end lost 5 bases, and 13 bases lay between the germline ends. From germline, CDR1 is ENHRY and CDR2 SYGVKD. This CDR3 has 14 amino acids. CDR3 sequence: CAISPEGPNEKLFF. The CDR3 DNA is TGTGCCATCAGCCCGGAGGGGCCGAATGAAAAACTGTTTTTT.

The CDR3 DNA sequence: TGTGCCAGCAGTTTCTTAGGGGTCTACAATGAGCAGTTCTTC. This gives the protein CASSFLGVYNEQFF. This chain links TRBV27 with TRBJ2-1, with D perhaps TRBD1 (5 bases). Germline CDR1 is MNHEY and CDR2 is SMNVEV (reference sequence). The CDR3 is 14 amino acids. V dropped 3 bases and J dropped 3 bases, with 9 bases sitting between them.

This clone is a singleton in its sample. The V call is TRBV24-1, the J call TRBJ1-5; D unclear. With 5 bases removed from V and 6 bases from J, the gap between germline ends came to 19 bases. The germline V gene has CDR1 KGHDR and CDR2 SFDVKD. The CDR3 sequence is 16 residues long. CDR3 amino acids: CATSAGGFGDRQPQHF. As DNA, the CDR3 is TGTGCCACCAGTGCCGGCGGGTTTGGGGATCGTCAGCCCCAGCATTTT.

This chain connects TRBV27 to TRBJ1-2, with a possible D match to TRBD1 (5 bases). CDR3 length: 15 residues. Germline V gives CDR1 MNHEY, CDR2 SMNVEV (reference sequence). V was clipped by 7 bases and J by 0 bases, with 15 bases between them. CDR3 nucleotide sequence: TGTGCCAGCACCGCCGGGGGGGGATCTAACTATGGCTACACCTTC. Protein sequence: CASTAGGGSNYGYTF.

The V and J genes are TRBV10-3 and TRBJ2-3, with D perhaps TRBD2 (6 bases). This CDR3 region has 14 residues. Trimming took 7 bases from V and 2 from J, leaving 13 bases between them. Germline assignment: CDR1 ENHRY and CDR2 SYGVKD. CDR3: CAINIGLSTDTQYF. The CDR3 nucleotides read TGTGCCATCAACATCGGACTATCCACAGATACGCAGTATTTT.

V is TRBV4-1 and J is TRBJ2-1, with D possibly TRBD2 on 6 matching bases. V gave up 1 base and J gave up 0 bases, with 13 bases separating them. Germline CDR1 is MGHRA and CDR2 is YSYEKL. The CDR3 has 17 amino acids. CDR3 loop: CASSQGSGRSSYNEQFF. The CDR3 nucleotides are TGCGCCAGCAGCCAAGGGAGCGGGCGAAGCTCCTACAATGAGCAGTTCTTC.

The rearrangement joins TRBV5-1 to TRBJ1-1; 7 positions agree with TRBD1. Germline CDR1 SGHRS, CDR2 YFSETQ. The CDR3 contains 14 residues. V lost 0 bases, J lost 3 bases, and 2 bases stayed unmatched. CDR3 region: CASSLVQGDTEAFF. The CDR3 DNA reads TGCGCCAGCAGCTTGGTCCAGGGGGACACTGAAGCTTTCTTT.

This chain uses TRBV11-2 with TRBJ1-5; TRBD1 might be the D (6 bases). Germline CDR1 SGHAT, CDR2 FQNNGV. Trimming pared 3 bases from V and 7 bases from J, leaving 7 bases between. The CDR3 is 12 amino acids. The CDR3 DNA sequence: TGTGCCAGCAGCTTGACAGGCCAGCCCCAGCATTTT. Translated, it gives CASSLTGQPQHF. Drawing the rest from reference TRBV11-2 and TRBJ1-5, the complete variable domain is EAGVAQSPRYKIIEKRQSVAFWCNPISGHATLYWYQQILGQGPKLLIQFQNNGVVDDSQLPKDRFSAERLKGVDSTLKIQPAKLEDSAVYLCASSLTGQPQHFGDGTRLSIL.

The V and J genes are TRBV27 and TRBJ1-2; D perhaps matches TRBD1 (5 bases). Germline CDR1 and CDR2: MNHEY and SMNVEV (reference sequence). V was clipped by 6 bases and J by 7 bases, with 15 bases between them. This CDR3 comprises 13 residues. This chain's CDR3 is CASRSSGGGGYTF. The DNA of the CDR3 is TGTGCCAGCAGATCCTCAGGCGGGGGTGGCTACACCTTC.

The V and J genes are TRBV5-5 and TRBJ2-1; 12 bases fit TRBD2. Germline lookup yields CDR1 SGHKS and CDR2 YYEKEE (reference sequence). CDR3 length equals 19 residues. Unmatched junction bases numbered 18, after V lost 4 bases and J lost 7 bases. The CDR3 region is CASSPSGNASGGAANEQFF. The CDR3 bases are TGTGCCAGCAGCCCCTCGGGGAACGCTAGCGGGGGGGCGGCAAATGAGCAGTTCTTC.

This clone turned up a few times. The chain links TRBV10-1 to TRBJ2-7, with D tentatively TRBD1 (5 bases). Germline lookup yields CDR1 WNHNN and CDR2 SYGVQD (reference sequence). The CDR3 covers 15 residues. V lost 3 bases and J lost 3, with 15 bases in between. CDR3: CASSETPGFDYEQYF. In nucleotides, the CDR3 is TGCGCCAGCAGTGAAACCCCAGGGTTCGACTACGAGCAGTACTTC.

V usage is TRBV5-1 and J usage is TRBJ2-1; 8 nucleotides align to TRBD2. With 3 bases clipped from V and 6 bases from J, the junction kept 2 bases outside the gene matches. This CDR3 comprises 13 residues. CDR1 SGHRS and CDR2 YFSETQ come from the germline V gene. CDR3 nucleotide sequence: TGCGCCAGCAGCTCCGGGACTAGCAATGAGCAGTTCTTC. Translation gives CASSSGTSNEQFF.

The chain combines TRBV18 with TRBJ1-2, with 7 bases aligning to TRBD1. Germline CDR1 is KGHSH and CDR2 is LQKENI. Germline trimming cut 3 bases from V and 9 bases from J; bases unmatched to any gene: 7. The CDR3 has 13 amino acids. CDR3 sequence reads: CASSPDRSSSYTF. CDR3 in DNA: TGTGCCAGCTCACCGGACAGGTCTTCAAGCTACACCTTC.

This rearrangement joins TRBV6-5 to TRBJ2-7; D call uncertain. V was trimmed by 0 bases and J by 0 bases, leaving 9 bases between them. The CDR3 extends over 15 amino acids. The germline V gene encodes CDR1 MNHEY and CDR2 SVGAGI. The CDR3 spells CASSYSNAYSYEQYF. In nucleotides, the CDR3 is TGTGCCAGCAGTTACTCGAATGCCTACTCCTACGAGCAGTACTTC.

The rearrangement links TRBV28 to TRBJ2-7; 7 bases are a match to TRBD2. Trimming cost V 3 bases and J 5 bases; bases outside gene matches: 7. The CDR3 spans 14 residues. Germline CDR1 and CDR2: MDHEN and SYDVKM. The DNA for the CDR3 is TGTGCCAGCAGTTTGGGGGGGAGGATTCACGAGCAGTACTTC. Protein: CASSLGGRIHEQYF.

The chain employs TRBV7-6 and TRBJ1-1; D remains ambiguous. CDR1 is SGHVS and CDR2 is FNYEAQ in the germline V gene. Trimming took off 1 base at V and 1 base at J, with 10 bases between the two ends. This CDR3 has 15 amino acids. The CDR3 loop reads CASSLGPGSNTEAFF. In DNA, the CDR3 is TGTGCCAGCAGCTTAGGTCCGGGGTCGAACACTGAAGCTTTCTTT.

This clone was counted a single time. The chain employs TRBV9 and TRBJ2-5, with 8 nucleotides matching TRBD2. The CDR3 is 16 amino acids. V was clipped by 4 bases and J by 5 bases; unmatched bases: 13. The V gene's germline CDR1 is SGDLS and CDR2 YYNGEE. The CDR3 here is CASSPGTSYFRETQYF. In nucleotides, the CDR3 is TGTGCCAGCAGCCCGGGGACTAGTTACTTTAGGGAGACCCAGTACTTC. The full variable domain, in which reference TRBV9 and TRBJ2-5 provide the parts outside the CDR3, is DSGVTQTPKHLITATGQRVTLRCSPRSGDLSVYWYQQSLDQGLQFLIQYYNGEERAKGNILERFSAQQFPDLHSELNLSSLELGDSALYFCASSPGTSYFRETQYFGPGTRLLVL.

The rearrangement uses TRBV18 and TRBJ2-4; TRBD2 is a possible D gene (6 bases). This CDR3 has 13 residues. V gave up 5 bases and J gave up 2 bases, with 7 bases separating them. Germline V CDR1 and CDR2: KGHSH, LQKENI. The CDR3 bases are TGTGCCAGCTCAGCGGGGTCCAAAAACATTCAGTACTTC. It encodes CASSAGSKNIQYF.

The chain carries TRBV2 and TRBJ1-5; D is undetermined. The germline gives CDR1 SNHLY, CDR2 FYNNEI. Trimming stripped 1 base from V and 0 bases from J, with 7 bases between. The CDR3 extends over 15 amino acids. The DNA of the CDR3 is TGTGCCAGCAGTGAAGGCAGTTATAGCAATCAGCCCCAGCATTTT. This encodes CASSEGSYSNQPQHF.